This T cell receptor (beta chain) was sequenced during a study of low-dose radiotherapy and immunotherapy resistance in tumors. Time point meaning: after trial treatment. The treatment here: LDRT plus nivolumab, ipilimumab, low-dose cyclophosphamide and aspirin (RACIN trial). TRAV- and TRBV-specific primers primed first-strand cDNA, covering alpha and beta chains. TCR amplification ran 20 PCR cycles using constant-region and V-primer adapter primers. TCRdb re-called the reads with MiXCR, one entry per CDR3 protein. The repertoire has 65,000 to 85,000 distinct CDR3 sequences, roughly 17% of them found once; the top ten carry less than 1.5%. In regard to this clonotype: One end of the junction fails to match germline, which may point to a read error.

The CDR3 has 18 residues. In germline, CDR1 is SGHDT, CDR2 YYEEEE. J is TRBJ2-5 and V is TRBV5-6; 9 positions agree with TRBD2. The TCR originated in a male donor with prostate cancer. The specimen was PBMCs, collected after low-dose radiotherapy plus immunotherapy. CDR3 in DNA: TGTGCCAGCAGCTCACCGATTAGGACTAGCGCCTTCCAAGAGACCAAGTACTTC. Protein sequence: CASSSPIRTSAFQETKYF.